This TCR beta chain was captured by sequencing in a study of T cells in localized non-small cell lung cancer. Regarding the study as a whole: Measurement of T cell clonality placed uninvolved adjacent lung highest, above the level in tumor. Paired adjacent lung recovered a median about 61 of the top 100 tumor clones.

Germline CDR1 is MNHEY and CDR2 is SMNVEV (reference sequence). CDR3 length equals 14 residues. Trimming left V 8 bases short and J 4 bases short, with 17 bases between. Repertoires were generated with immunoSEQ multiplex PCR, while TCRdb's copy carries only in-frame clones and drops some. This table holds 35,000 to 40,000 clones, approximately 83% found once. As for this clone: Its antigen is currently unknown.

The TCR was taken from a man aged 40 to 70 with stage I lung adenocarcinoma. This rearrangement joins TRBV27 to TRBJ1-2; no clear D. The material was peripheral blood, obtained before any cancer treatment. In DNA form, the CDR3 reads TGTGCCAGCGCAAACCTTGGAAGTTTCTATGGCTACACCTTC. Translated, it gives CASANLGSFYGYTF.